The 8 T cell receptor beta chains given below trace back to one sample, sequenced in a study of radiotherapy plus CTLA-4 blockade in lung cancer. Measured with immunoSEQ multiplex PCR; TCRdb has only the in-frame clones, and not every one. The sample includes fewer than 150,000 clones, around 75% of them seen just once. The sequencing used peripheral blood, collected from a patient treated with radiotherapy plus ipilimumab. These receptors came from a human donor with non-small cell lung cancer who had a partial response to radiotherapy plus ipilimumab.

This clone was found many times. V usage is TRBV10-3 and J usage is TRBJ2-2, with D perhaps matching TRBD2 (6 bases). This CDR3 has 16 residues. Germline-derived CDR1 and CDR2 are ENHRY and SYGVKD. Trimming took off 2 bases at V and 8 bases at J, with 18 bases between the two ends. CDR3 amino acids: CAISERPGSEGGELFF. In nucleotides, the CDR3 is TGTGCCATCAGTGAGCGACCTGGCTCGGAGGGGGGGGAGCTGTTTTTT.

CDR3: CATTTVGEREQYF. The CDR3, as DNA: TGTGCCACCACGACGGTCGGGGAAAGGGAGCAGTACTTC. The chain is built from TRBV2 and TRBJ2-7; tentatively, D is TRBD2 (5 bases). V lost 10 bases to trimming and J lost 7 bases, with 20 bases between them. The CDR3 runs to 13 residues. Per the germline V gene, CDR1 is SNHLY and CDR2 is FYNNEI.

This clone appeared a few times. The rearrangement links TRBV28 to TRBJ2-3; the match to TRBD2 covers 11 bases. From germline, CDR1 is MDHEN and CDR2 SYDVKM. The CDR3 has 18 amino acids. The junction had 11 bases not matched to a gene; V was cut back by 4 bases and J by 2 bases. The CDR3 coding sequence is TGTGCCAGCAGTTCAGCGACTAGCGGGGTCCTTACCACAGATACGCAGTATTTT. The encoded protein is CASSSATSGVLTTDTQYF.

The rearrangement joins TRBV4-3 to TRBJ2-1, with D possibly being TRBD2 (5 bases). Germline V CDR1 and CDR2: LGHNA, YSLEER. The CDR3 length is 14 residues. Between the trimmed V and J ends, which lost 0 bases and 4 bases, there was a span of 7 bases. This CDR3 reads CASSQEEGYNEQFF. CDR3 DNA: TGCGCCAGCAGCCAAGAAGAGGGTTACAATGAGCAGTTCTTC.

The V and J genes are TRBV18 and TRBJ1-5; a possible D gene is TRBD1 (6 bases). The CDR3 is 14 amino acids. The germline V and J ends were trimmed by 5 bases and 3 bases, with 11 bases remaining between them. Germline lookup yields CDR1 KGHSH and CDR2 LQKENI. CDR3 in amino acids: CASSGAGDNQPQHF. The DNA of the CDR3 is TGTGCCAGCTCAGGGGCAGGGGACAATCAGCCCCAGCATTTT.

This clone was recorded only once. The CDR3, as DNA: TGTGCCAGCAGCTTAGTATCCGGGGGAGACGAGCAGTACTTC. Translating gives CASSLVSGGDEQYF. The chain has TRBV7-8 and TRBJ2-7; TRBD2 is a possible D gene (6 bases). In germline, CDR1 is SGHVS, CDR2 FQNEAQ. Deletions cut 1 base from V and 5 bases from J, with 12 bases between. The CDR3 covers 14 residues.

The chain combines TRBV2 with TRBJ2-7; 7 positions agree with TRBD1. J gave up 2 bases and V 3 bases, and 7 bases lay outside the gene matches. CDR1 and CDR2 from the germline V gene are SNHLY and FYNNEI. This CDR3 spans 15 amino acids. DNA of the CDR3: TGTGCCAGCAGTGAGATGCCGGACAGGCCCTACGAGCAGTACTTC. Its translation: CASSEMPDRPYEQYF.

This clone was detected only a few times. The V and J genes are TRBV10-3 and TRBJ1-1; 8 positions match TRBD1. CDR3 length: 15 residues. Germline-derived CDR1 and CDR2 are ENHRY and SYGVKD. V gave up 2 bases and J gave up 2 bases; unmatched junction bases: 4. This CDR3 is CAISEGTGANTEAFF. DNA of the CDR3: TGTGCCATCAGTGAGGGGACAGGAGCTAACACTGAAGCTTTCTTT.